The clone carrying this T cell receptor (beta chain) was recorded once. The sample comes from a study of T cell changes during pregnancy in multiple sclerosis. TCRdb's copy holds only in-frame clones and misses some; the assay was immunoSEQ multiplex PCR. Here the sample spans 55,000 to 70,000 clones, 89% being singletons. The CDR3 is made up of 17 amino acids. Germline V gene data show CDR1 as LNHDA and CDR2 as SQIVND (reference sequence). V lost 1 base to trimming and J lost 0 bases, with 13 bases between them. V gene TRBV19 combines with J gene TRBJ1-5; D unresolved. The receptor was derived from a female donor with multiple sclerosis, enrolled in a pregnancy study. The sequencing used peripheral blood, collected in the first trimester of pregnancy. The CDR3 nucleotides are TGTGCCAGTAGTATAGTCGTAGACACCTATAGCAATCAGCCCCAGCATTTT. Encoded protein: CASSIVVDTYSNQPQHF. The whole variable domain, remainder taken from reference TRBV19 and TRBJ1-5, is DGGITQSPKYLFRKEGQNVTLSCEQNLNHDAMYWYRQDPGQGLRLIYYSQIVNDFQKGDIAEGYSVSREKKESFPLTVTSAQKNPTAFYLCASSIVVDTYSNQPQHFGDGTRLSIL.